A single sample gave rise to the 3 T cell receptor beta chains below, sequenced in a study of tumor and adjacent non-tumor tissue in lung cancer. The library came from three nested PCR rounds adapted from ARM-PCR protocols. TCRdb ran MiXCR on the multiplex PCR reads and lists one entry per CDR3 protein. This table has 94,000 or so distinct CDR3 sequences, more than 75% appearing once. No cell sorting was done before RNA was extracted from the tissue. More than 3 cm separated this lung sample from the edge of the tumor. Sequencing was performed on distant non-tumor lung tissue. The origin of the receptors is a woman between 50 and 59 years old with non-small cell lung cancer.

Concerning this clonotype itself: Germline and junction disagree at one end, which may indicate a read error. This chain joins TRBV6-5 and TRBJ1-2; the D gene is possibly TRBD1 (6 bases). Germline V gives CDR1 MNHEY, CDR2 SVGAGI. This CDR3 is built from 13 residues. The CDR3 sequence is CVSRAGTNYDYTF. For the CDR3, the DNA is TGTGTCAGCAGGGCAGGGACAAACTATGACTACACCTTC.

Of note for this clonotype: An end of the junction does not agree with germline; a read error may underlie this. This chain uses TRBV6-2 or TRBV6-3 with TRBJ2-7; no clear D. The germline V gene has CDR1 MNHEY and CDR2 SVGEGT. The CDR3 totals 11 residues. CDR3 in amino acids: CANSYWYEQYF. In nucleotides, the CDR3 is TGTGCCAACAGTTATTGGTACGAGCAGTACTTC.

In this sample, this clonotype turned up many times. The rearrangement joins TRBV24-1 to TRBJ2-3; 10 nucleotides match TRBD2. The CDR3 spans 15 residues. V lost 6 bases to trimming and J lost 6 bases; unmatched junction nucleotides: 8. CDR1 KGHDR and CDR2 SFDVKD come from the germline V gene. The CDR3 is CATSPSGSYMDTQYF. The CDR3, as DNA: TGTGCCACCAGTCCTAGCGGGAGTTATATGGATACGCAGTATTTT.